The subject of this entry is one T cell receptor beta chain. Its antigen is unknown. It has no much larger one-base neighbor in the sample; base qualities were not kept. The sample is drawn from a study of memory CD4+ T cells and cytomegalovirus serostatus (dated by TCRdb to about 2019). For the study in its entirety: The 35 or so healthy Belgian adults in the cohort included 9 who were CMV seropositive and about 24 who were CMV seronegative. CD4+ memory TCRbeta repertoires of a Belgian cohort with known cytomegalovirus serostatus were sequenced in order to replicate a published TCR-based CMV serostatus classifier.

The germline V gene (reference sequence) provides CDR1 LNHDA and CDR2 SQIVND. Spanning cysteine to phenylalanine, the CDR3 consists of 13 amino acids. The DNA shown is the 39-base CDR3, in frame from base 1. V lost 5 bases and J lost 7 bases; the stretch between them is 14 bases long. Results and caveats for the whole study, not just this receptor: Unlike the original study, which covered naive and memory CD4+ and CD8+ populations, the Belgian study sequenced only CD4+CD45RO+ memory cells. For predicting CMV serostatus, the median bootstrapped AUC was approximately 0.95 using the original framework and 0.91 using a US-trained random forest. Among the approximately 160 previously reported CMV-associated TCRbeta sequences, some 70 showed up in the CD4+ memory repertoires, with each one found in between one and five individuals. On the Belgian cohort, the classifier built on the original framework reached a median bootstrapped AUC of around 0.95, with a 95% CI of 0.76-1.00. The results were read as suggesting that the CMV-associated TCR signature is, for the most part, present in the CD4+ memory repertoire.

A FACSAria II was used to sort memory CD4+ T cells, defined as single viable CD3+CD4+CD8-CD45RO+ cells. CMV serostatus was determined using a Roche Elecsys assay that detects serum IgG against CMV pp150, pp28, p38 and p52. After the samples were thawed, total CD4+ T cells were enriched through positive selection using CD4 magnetic microbeads. Samples originated from another study that specifically interrogated the CD4+ T cell memory repertoire. Peripheral blood mononuclear cells were isolated and cryopreserved following standard operating procedures; serum was stored at -80 °C. Staining used CD3-PerCP (BW264/56), CD4-APC (RPA-T4), CD45RO-PE (UCHT1) and CD8-Pacific Orange (3B5) antibodies, with Sytox blue excluding non-viable cells. Genomic DNA was extracted from sorted cells with the Quick-DNA Microprep Kit. Amplification of TCRbeta DNA was done with the immunoSEQ hsTCRbeta kit, following the protocol from the manufacturer. An Illumina MiSeq instrument was used to sequence the TCRbeta libraries. In the original analysis: Once out-of-frame sequences had been removed, a few million distinct TCRbeta sequences were left, which works out to an average of about 66,813 per individual. Each individual was scored using the number of some 150 previously reported CMV-associated TCRbeta sequences that the individual carried and the total number of productive distinct TCRbeta sequences. A beta-binomial model was reimplemented in Python, and scikit-learn random forests with default parameters were trained on US cohort data. Classifier performance on the Belgian cohort was reported as the median AUC with percentile confidence intervals calculated over 10,000 bootstrap iterations. TCRdb obtained this table from immuneACCESS and retained in-frame rearrangements with V and J assigned. These tables miss some clones; where compared with another copy, unresolved V genes account for less than half of the shortfall, and the remainder is unexplained. The DNA was the basis for D and trimming; V, J and clone size are from that table. Here the sample has approximately 61,000 clones; 80% to 85% occur a single time. The ten largest clones add up to around 0.9% of the sample.

Material for sequencing was memory CD4+ T cells from blood. Rearrangement joined TRBV19 to TRBJ1-1; a confident D gene designation cannot be given. This sequence was found in an adult in good health and CMV-seronegative. The CDR3 region: CASSRDWRFEAFF. The DNA is TGTGCCAGTAGTCGCGACTGGCGCTTTGAAGCTTTCTTT. Joined to the reference TRBV19 and TRBJ1-1 proteins, this CDR3 gives the full variable domain: DGGITQSPKYLFRKEGQNVTLSCEQNLNHDAMYWYRQDPGQGLRLIYYSQIVNDFQKGDIAEGYSVSREKKESFPLTVTSAQKNPTAFYLCASSRDWRFEAFFGQGTRLTVV.